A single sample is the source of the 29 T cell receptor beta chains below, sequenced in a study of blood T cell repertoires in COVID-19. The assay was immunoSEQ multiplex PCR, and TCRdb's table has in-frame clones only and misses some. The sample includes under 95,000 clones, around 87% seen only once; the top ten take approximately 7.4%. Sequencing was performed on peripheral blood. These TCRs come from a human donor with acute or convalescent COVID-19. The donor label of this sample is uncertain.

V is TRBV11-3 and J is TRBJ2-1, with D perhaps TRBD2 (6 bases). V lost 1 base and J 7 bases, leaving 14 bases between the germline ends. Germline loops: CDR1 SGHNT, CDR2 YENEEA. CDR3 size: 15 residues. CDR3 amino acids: CASSLGGEIRNEQFF. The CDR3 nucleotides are TGTGCCAGCAGCTTAGGGGGGGAAATTAGGAATGAGCAGTTCTTC.

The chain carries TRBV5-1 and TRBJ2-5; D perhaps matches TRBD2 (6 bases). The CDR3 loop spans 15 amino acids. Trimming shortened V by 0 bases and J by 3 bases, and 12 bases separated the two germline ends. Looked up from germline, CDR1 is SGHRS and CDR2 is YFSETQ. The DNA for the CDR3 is TGCGCCAGCAGCTTGGGGGCGGGGAGTGAAGAGACCCAGTACTTC. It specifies CASSLGAGSEETQYF.

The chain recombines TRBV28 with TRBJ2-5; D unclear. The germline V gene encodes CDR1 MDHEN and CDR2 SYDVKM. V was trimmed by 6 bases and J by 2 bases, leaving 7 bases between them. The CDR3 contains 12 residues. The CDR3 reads CASRAVQETQYF. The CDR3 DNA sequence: TGTGCCAGCAGGGCCGTTCAAGAGACCCAGTACTTC.

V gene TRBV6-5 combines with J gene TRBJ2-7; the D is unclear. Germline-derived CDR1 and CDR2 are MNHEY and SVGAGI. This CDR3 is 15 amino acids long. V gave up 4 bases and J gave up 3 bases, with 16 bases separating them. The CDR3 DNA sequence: TGTGCCAGCAGTTCCGCTCCCGGTCCCCTCTACGAGCAGTACTTC. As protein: CASSSAPGPLYEQYF.

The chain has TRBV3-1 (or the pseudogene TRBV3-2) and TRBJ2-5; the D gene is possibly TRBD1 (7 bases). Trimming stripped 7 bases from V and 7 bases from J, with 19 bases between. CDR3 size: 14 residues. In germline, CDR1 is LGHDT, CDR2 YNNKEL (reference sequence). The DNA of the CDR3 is TGTGCCAGCACCACGACAGGGACAGCGGGGACCCAGTACTTC. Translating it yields CASTTTGTAGTQYF.

In DNA form, the CDR3 reads TGTGCCAGCAGTTTTTTGGGGCAAGAAGCTAACTATGGCTACACCTTC. This encodes CASSFLGQEANYGYTF. J is TRBJ1-2 and V is TRBV28; maybe TRBD1 (5 bases). The CDR3 consists of 16 residues. The V and J ends lost 3 bases and 0 bases respectively, with 14 bases between them. Germline V lookup: CDR1 MDHEN, CDR2 SYDVKM.

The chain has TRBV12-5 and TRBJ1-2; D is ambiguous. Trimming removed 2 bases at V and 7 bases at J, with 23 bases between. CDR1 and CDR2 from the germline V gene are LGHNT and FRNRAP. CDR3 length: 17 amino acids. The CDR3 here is CASGLPWDPAGRGGYTF. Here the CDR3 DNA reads TGTGCTAGTGGTTTGCCATGGGATCCGGCCGGGAGAGGTGGCTACACCTTC.

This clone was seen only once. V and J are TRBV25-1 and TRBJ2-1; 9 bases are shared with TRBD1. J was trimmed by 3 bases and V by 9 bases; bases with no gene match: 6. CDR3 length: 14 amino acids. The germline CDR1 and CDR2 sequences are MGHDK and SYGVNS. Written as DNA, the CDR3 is TGTGCCAGTATTAGACAGGGGGGCTACAATGAGCAGTTCTTC. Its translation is CASIRQGGYNEQFF.

This CDR3 reads CASSRLAGDYEQYF. The CDR3 DNA sequence: TGTGCCAGCAGTCGACTAGCGGGGGACTACGAGCAGTACTTC. V and J are TRBV27 and TRBJ2-7, with 12 bases that match TRBD2. J was trimmed by 3 bases and V by 5 bases; bases with no gene match: 2. The CDR3 length is 14 residues. Germline lookup yields CDR1 MNHEY and CDR2 SMNVEV (reference sequence).

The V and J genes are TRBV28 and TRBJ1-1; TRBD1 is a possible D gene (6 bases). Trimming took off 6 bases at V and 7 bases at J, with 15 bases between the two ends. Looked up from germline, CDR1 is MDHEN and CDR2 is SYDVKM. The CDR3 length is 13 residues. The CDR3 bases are TGTGCCAGCAGGTATCCGACAGGAATTGAAGCTTTCTTT. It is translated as CASRYPTGIEAFF.

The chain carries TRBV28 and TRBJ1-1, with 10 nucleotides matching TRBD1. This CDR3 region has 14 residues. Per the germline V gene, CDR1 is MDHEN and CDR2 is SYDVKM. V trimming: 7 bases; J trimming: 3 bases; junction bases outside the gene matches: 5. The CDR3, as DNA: TGTGCCAGCATAACCGGACAGGGGGACACTGAAGCTTTCTTT. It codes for CASITGQGDTEAFF.

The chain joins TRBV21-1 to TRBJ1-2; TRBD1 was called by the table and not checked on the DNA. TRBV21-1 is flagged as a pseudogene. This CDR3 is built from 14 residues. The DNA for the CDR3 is TGTGCCACCTCCTATCCGGGACAGCCCTATGGCTACACCTTC. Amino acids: CATSYPGQPYGYTF.

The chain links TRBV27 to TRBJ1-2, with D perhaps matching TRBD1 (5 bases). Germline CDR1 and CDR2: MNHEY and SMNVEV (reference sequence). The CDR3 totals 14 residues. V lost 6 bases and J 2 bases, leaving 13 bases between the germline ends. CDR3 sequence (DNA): TGTGCCAGCAGAAGACAGTCCGTCAACTATGGCTACACCTTC. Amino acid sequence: CASRRQSVNYGYTF.

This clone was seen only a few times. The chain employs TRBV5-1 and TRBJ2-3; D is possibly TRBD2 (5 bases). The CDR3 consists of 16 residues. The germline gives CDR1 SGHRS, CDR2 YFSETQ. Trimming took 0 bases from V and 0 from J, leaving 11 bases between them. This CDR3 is CASSLASGSSTDTQYF. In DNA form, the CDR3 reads TGCGCCAGCAGCTTGGCCTCGGGATCTAGCACAGATACGCAGTATTTT.

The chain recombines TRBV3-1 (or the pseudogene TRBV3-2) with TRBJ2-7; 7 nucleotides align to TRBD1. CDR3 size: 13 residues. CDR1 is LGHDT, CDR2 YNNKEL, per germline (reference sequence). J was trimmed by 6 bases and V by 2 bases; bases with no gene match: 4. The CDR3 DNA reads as TGTGCCAGCAGCCAAACAGGGGTGGTCGAGCAGTACTTC. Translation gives CASSQTGVVEQYF.

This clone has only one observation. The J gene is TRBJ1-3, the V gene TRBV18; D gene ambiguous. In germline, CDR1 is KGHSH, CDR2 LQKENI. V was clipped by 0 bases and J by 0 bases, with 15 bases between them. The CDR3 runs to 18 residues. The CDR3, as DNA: TGTGCCAGCTCACCACCTAACTTACGCAGCGTCTCTGGAAACACCATATATTTT. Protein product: CASSPPNLRSVSGNTIYF.

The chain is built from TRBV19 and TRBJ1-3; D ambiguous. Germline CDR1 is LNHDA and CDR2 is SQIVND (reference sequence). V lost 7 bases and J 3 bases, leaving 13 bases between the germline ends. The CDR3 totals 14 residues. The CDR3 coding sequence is TGTGCCAGTACCCCCCTAACTTATGGAAACACCATATATTTT. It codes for CASTPLTYGNTIYF.

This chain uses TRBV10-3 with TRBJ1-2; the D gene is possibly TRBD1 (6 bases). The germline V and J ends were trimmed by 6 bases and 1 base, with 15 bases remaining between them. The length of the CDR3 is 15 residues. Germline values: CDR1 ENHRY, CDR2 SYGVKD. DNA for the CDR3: TGTGCCATCAGCAGCCAAACAGGGATTAACTATGGCTACACCTTC. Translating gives CAISSQTGINYGYTF.

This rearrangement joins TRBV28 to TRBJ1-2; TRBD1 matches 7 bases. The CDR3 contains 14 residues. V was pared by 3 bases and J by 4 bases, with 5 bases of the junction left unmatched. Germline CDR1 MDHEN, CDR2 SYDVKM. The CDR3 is CASSLAGTAYGYTF. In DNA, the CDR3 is TGTGCCAGCAGTTTGGCCGGGACAGCCTATGGCTACACCTTC.

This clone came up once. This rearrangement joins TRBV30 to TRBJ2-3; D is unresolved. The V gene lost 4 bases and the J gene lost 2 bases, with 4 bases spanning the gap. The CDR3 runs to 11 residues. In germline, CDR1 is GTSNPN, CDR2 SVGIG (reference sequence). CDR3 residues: CAWTSTDTQYF. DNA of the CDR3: TGTGCCTGGACTTCCACAGATACGCAGTATTTT.

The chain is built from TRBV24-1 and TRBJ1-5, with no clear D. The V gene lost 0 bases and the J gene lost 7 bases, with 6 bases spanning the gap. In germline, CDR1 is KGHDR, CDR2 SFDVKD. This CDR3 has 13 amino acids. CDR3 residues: CATSDLEGQPQHF. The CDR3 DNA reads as TGTGCCACCAGTGATTTGGAGGGACAGCCCCAGCATTTT.

As DNA, the CDR3 is TGCGCCAGCAGCAACAGCGGGGTAGGCAATGAGCAGTTCTTC. This encodes CASSNSGVGNEQFF. The rearrangement links TRBV5-1 to TRBJ2-1, with 7 bases lining up with TRBD2. Germline loops: CDR1 SGHRS, CDR2 YFSETQ. The CDR3 length is 14 residues. J was trimmed by 6 bases and V by 4 bases; bases with no gene match: 7.

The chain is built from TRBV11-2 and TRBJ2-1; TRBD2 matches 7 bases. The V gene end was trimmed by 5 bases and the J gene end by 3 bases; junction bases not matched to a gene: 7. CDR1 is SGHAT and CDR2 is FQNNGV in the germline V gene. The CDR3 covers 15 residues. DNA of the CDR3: TGTGCCAGCAGCCCGTCGGGCGGGGGCTACAATGAGCAGTTCTTC. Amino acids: CASSPSGGGYNEQFF.

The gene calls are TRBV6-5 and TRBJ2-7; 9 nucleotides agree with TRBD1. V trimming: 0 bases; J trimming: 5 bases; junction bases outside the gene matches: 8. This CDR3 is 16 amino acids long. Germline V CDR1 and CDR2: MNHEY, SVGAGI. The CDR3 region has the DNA TGTGCCAGCAGTTACTCTGGACAGGGGCGCCTTCACGAGCAGTACTTC. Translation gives CASSYSGQGRLHEQYF.

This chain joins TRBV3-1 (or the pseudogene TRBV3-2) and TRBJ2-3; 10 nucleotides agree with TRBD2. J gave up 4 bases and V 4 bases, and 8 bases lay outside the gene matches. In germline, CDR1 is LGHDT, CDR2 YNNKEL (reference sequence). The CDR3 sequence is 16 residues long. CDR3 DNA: TGTGCCAGCAGCCCCCGTTCTAGCGGGGGACCAGATACGCAGTATTTT. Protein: CASSPRSSGGPDTQYF.

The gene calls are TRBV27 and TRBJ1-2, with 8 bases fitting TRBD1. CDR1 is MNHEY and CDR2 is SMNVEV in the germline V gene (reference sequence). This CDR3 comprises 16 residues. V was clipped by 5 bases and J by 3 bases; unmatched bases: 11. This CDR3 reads CASSPGTGLGDYGYTF. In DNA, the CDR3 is TGTGCCAGCAGTCCCGGGACAGGACTCGGGGACTATGGCTACACCTTC.

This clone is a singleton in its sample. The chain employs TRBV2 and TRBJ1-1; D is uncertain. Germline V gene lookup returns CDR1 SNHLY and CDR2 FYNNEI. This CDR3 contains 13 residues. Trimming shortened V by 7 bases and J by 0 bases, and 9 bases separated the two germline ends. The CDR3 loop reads CASTPRMNTEAFF. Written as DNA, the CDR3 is TGTGCCAGCACCCCGCGCATGAACACTGAAGCTTTCTTT.

The DNA for the CDR3 is TGTGCCAGCAGCTCGATGGCCGGGGGAGAAAAACTGTTTTTT. Its protein product is CASSSMAGGEKLFF. The chain employs TRBV28 and TRBJ1-4, with D perhaps matching TRBD1 (5 bases). Germline V gene data show CDR1 as MDHEN and CDR2 as SYDVKM. CDR3 length: 14 amino acids. The V and J ends lost 6 bases and 8 bases respectively, with 16 bases between them.

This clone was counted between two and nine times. The CDR3, as DNA: TGTGCCACCCAGCGGGGGGCTCTTATCGGGGAGCTGTTTTTT. Its translation: CATQRGALIGELFF. This chain connects TRBV7-2 to TRBJ2-2; 9 bases map to TRBD2. This CDR3 is built from 14 residues. V trimming: 10 bases; J trimming: 7 bases; junction bases outside the gene matches: 10. CDR1 is SGHTA and CDR2 is FQGNSA in the germline V gene.